The 29 T cell receptor beta chains in this list originate from one sample, sequenced in a study of a mutant IDH1 vaccine in newly diagnosed glioma. Their antigens remain unidentified. Sequencing was performed with immunoSEQ multiplex PCR; in TCRdb, only in-frame clones are kept and a portion is missing. The sample has 30,000 to 35,000 clones; approximately 53% are singletons. Stated time point: week 5, during vaccination. Every single dose of the vaccine, 300 ug of mutant IDH1 20-mer peptide, came with topical imiquimod. Sample: PBMCs, taken from a glioma patient whose treatment included an IDH1 peptide vaccine. The receptors shown here come from a woman aged 18 to 35 with glioma.

The CDR3 loop reads CASSRTGTGYGNTIYF. CDR3 sequence (DNA): TGTGCCAGCAGCCGGACCGGGACAGGGTACGGAAACACCATATATTTT. The genes are TRBV5-8 and TRBJ1-3, with 9 positions matching TRBD1. The CDR3 is 16 amino acids. J lost 4 bases, V lost 4 bases, and 9 bases had no gene match. The germline gives CDR1 SGHTS, CDR2 YDEGEE.

The chain carries TRBV19 and TRBJ1-6; D gene uncertain. Germline V gene lookup returns CDR1 LNHDA and CDR2 SQIVND (reference sequence). The CDR3 contains 15 residues. Trimming shortened V by 6 bases and J by 3 bases, and 12 bases separated the two germline ends. The CDR3 sequence: CASRGKSVYNSPLHF. CDR3 nucleotide sequence: TGTGCCAGTAGGGGGAAAAGCGTCTATAATTCACCCCTCCACTTT. Together with reference TRBV19 and TRBJ1-6, the CDR3 gives the full variable domain: DGGITQSPKYLFRKEGQNVTLSCEQNLNHDAMYWYRQDPGQGLRLIYYSQIVNDFQKGDIAEGYSVSREKKESFPLTVTSAQKNPTAFYLCASRGKSVYNSPLHFGNGTRLTVT.

This clone has a handful of counts. The chain recombines TRBV4-3 with TRBJ1-1, with TRBD1 identical over 8 bases. This CDR3 spans 13 amino acids. In germline, CDR1 is LGHNA, CDR2 YSLEER. After removal of 4 bases from V and 4 bases from J, the junction contained 2 bases not matched to a gene. The CDR3 sequence is CASSLTGGTEAFF. The CDR3 coding sequence is TGCGCCAGCAGCCTCACAGGGGGCACTGAAGCTTTCTTT.

The V and J genes are TRBV10-3 and TRBJ2-3; D possibly corresponds to TRBD2 (5 bases). CDR1 is ENHRY and CDR2 is SYGVKD in the germline V gene. The CDR3 covers 14 residues. V lost 4 bases and J lost 1, with 9 bases in between. CDR3 DNA: TGTGCCATCAGTGGATCTAGCCGCACAGATACGCAGTATTTT. It encodes CAISGSSRTDTQYF.

This clone was observed a handful of times. The rearrangement links TRBV9 to TRBJ2-1; tentatively, D is TRBD2 (6 bases). Between the trimmed V and J ends, which lost 7 bases and 6 bases, there was a span of 11 bases. This CDR3 is 12 amino acids long. Germline values: CDR1 SGDLS, CDR2 YYNGEE. CDR3 protein: CASGGTSNEQFF. The CDR3 DNA reads as TGTGCCAGCGGGGGGACGTCCAATGAGCAGTTCTTC.

The chain uses TRBV4-2 and TRBJ2-1; unclear D gene. V lost 0 bases to trimming and J lost 2 bases, with 14 bases between them. This CDR3 comprises 17 residues. Germline V gene sequence: CDR1 LGHNA, CDR2 YNFKEQ. CDR3 coding DNA: TGTGCCAGCAGCCAAGATTACGACGGCTTTACCTACAATGAGCAGTTCTTC. Translating gives CASSQDYDGFTYNEQFF.

This chain links TRBV29-1 with TRBJ2-7; 10 nucleotides align to TRBD1. The CDR3 contains 12 residues. CDR1 and CDR2 (germline): SQVTM, ANQGSEA. The V segment lost 6 bases and the J segment 5 bases; nucleotides outside the gene matches: 4. The CDR3 coding sequence is TGCAGCGTAGCCGGGACAGGGGACGAGCAGTACTTC. This encodes CSVAGTGDEQYF.

This chain links TRBV19 with TRBJ2-2; the D is unclear. The V and J ends lost 6 bases and 6 bases respectively, with 17 bases between them. CDR3 size: 15 residues. Germline CDR1 LNHDA, CDR2 SQIVND (reference sequence). The CDR3 DNA sequence: TGTGCCAGTAGAAAACAGAGATTCTATCCCGGGGAGCTGTTTTTT. Translated, it gives CASRKQRFYPGELFF.

This clone was detected only once. The chain recombines TRBV9 with TRBJ1-2, with D unresolved. V was clipped by 0 bases and J by 8 bases, with 11 bases between them. This CDR3 is built from 13 residues. The germline V gene has CDR1 SGDLS and CDR2 YYNGEE. The CDR3 DNA reads TGTGCCAGCAGCGTAGAAGCGCGAGAGGGCTACACCTTC. Amino acid sequence: CASSVEAREGYTF.

This chain links TRBV5-1 with TRBJ1-2, with D perhaps matching TRBD1 (6 bases). V was clipped by 5 bases and J by 4 bases, with 18 bases between them. The CDR3 runs to 15 residues. Germline CDR1 SGHRS, CDR2 YFSETQ. CDR3 in DNA: TGCGCCAGCAGTGAGGTCTCTGGACAGACCTATGGCTACACCTTC. Residues: CASSEVSGQTYGYTF.

J is TRBJ2-2 and V is TRBV4-2; the match to TRBD2 covers 9 bases. Germline loops: CDR1 LGHNA, CDR2 YNFKEQ. The V gene end was trimmed by 0 bases and the J gene end by 2 bases; junction bases not matched to a gene: 7. The CDR3 consists of 18 residues. This chain's CDR3 is CASSQDGAGGPNTGELFF. CDR3 sequence (DNA): TGTGCCAGCAGCCAAGATGGGGCGGGGGGGCCTAACACCGGGGAGCTGTTTTTT.

The gene calls are TRBV6-4 and TRBJ1-4, with unresolved D. Germline CDR1 MRHNA, CDR2 SNTAGT. The CDR3 runs 14 residues. Trimming removed 8 bases from V and 5 bases from J, with 15 bases in between. This CDR3 is CASPEQTANEKLFF. The DNA for the CDR3 is TGTGCCAGCCCCGAACAGACTGCCAATGAAAAACTGTTTTTT.

The chain couples TRBV7-3 to TRBJ1-4, with TRBD1 as a possible D gene (6 bases). The CDR3 contains 14 residues. Deletions cut 2 bases from V and 8 bases from J, with 12 bases between. The germline V gene encodes CDR1 SGHTA and CDR2 FQGTGA. The CDR3 is CASSLSGVWEKLFF. The CDR3 nucleotides read TGTGCCAGCAGCTTATCAGGGGTTTGGGAAAAACTGTTTTTT.

The genes are TRBV25-1 and TRBJ2-7; 12 nucleotides match TRBD1. The J segment lost 7 bases and the V segment lost 6 bases, leaving 13 bases of the junction unmatched. This CDR3 has 16 residues. Germline lookup yields CDR1 MGHDK and CDR2 SYGVNS. The CDR3 reads CASRNKPGQGAGEQYF. Written as DNA, the CDR3 is TGTGCCAGCAGAAACAAACCGGGACAGGGGGCGGGGGAGCAGTACTTC.

V usage is TRBV5-1 and J usage is TRBJ2-7; D gene ambiguous. There are 14 residues in the CDR3. Germline CDR1 reads SGHRS; CDR2 reads YFSETQ. Trimming took off 0 bases at V and 0 bases at J, with 7 bases between the two ends. This chain's CDR3 is CASSLGRTSYEQYF. CDR3 bases: TGCGCCAGCAGCTTGGGCAGAACCTCCTACGAGCAGTACTTC. The variable domain in full, with the rest retrieved from reference TRBV5-1 and TRBJ2-7, is KAGVTQTPRYLIKTRGQQVTLSCSPISGHRSVSWYQQTPGQGLQFLFEYFSETQRNKGNFPGRFSGRQFSNSRSEMNVSTLELGDSALYLCASSLGRTSYEQYFGPGTRLTVT.

The CDR3 protein is CATSRSGSFNEQFF. CDR3 in DNA: TGTGCCACCAGCAGATCGGGCAGTTTTAATGAGCAGTTCTTC. V gene TRBV15 combines with J gene TRBJ2-1; D is ambiguous. The V and J ends lost 2 bases and 7 bases respectively, with 12 bases between them. The CDR3 has 14 amino acids. The germline V gene encodes CDR1 LNHNV and CDR2 YYDKDF (reference sequence).

The chain is built from TRBV19 and TRBJ2-7; TRBD1 matches at 8 bases. In germline, CDR1 is LNHDA, CDR2 SQIVND (reference sequence). The CDR3 has 14 amino acids. Germline trimming cut 1 base from V and 6 bases from J; bases unmatched to any gene: 5. CDR3 DNA sequence: TGTGCCAGTAGTATAGGAGGACAGGGTCTCGAGCAGTACTTC. Protein: CASSIGGQGLEQYF.

The V gene is TRBV18, the J gene TRBJ2-2, with D unresolved. This CDR3 has 15 amino acids. Germline CDR1 and CDR2: KGHSH and LQKENI. The ends were cut back, 3 bases at V and 4 bases at J, with 12 bases in the middle. This CDR3 reads CASSPIKGSTGELFF. Written as DNA, the CDR3 is TGTGCCAGCTCACCCATCAAAGGATCCACCGGGGAGCTGTTTTTT.

The J gene is TRBJ1-1, the V gene TRBV7-9; D unresolved. CDR1 and CDR2 (germline): SEHNR, FQNEAQ (reference sequence). Trimming shortened V by 0 bases and J by 5 bases, and 7 bases separated the two germline ends. This CDR3 contains 13 residues. CDR3 region: CASSLALGTEAFF. The DNA of the CDR3 is TGTGCCAGCAGCTTAGCCTTGGGGACTGAAGCTTTCTTT.

This clone was observed once. The gene calls are TRBV19 and TRBJ2-5; TRBD1 matches 8 bases. J lost 2 bases, V lost 7 bases, and 6 bases had no gene match. CDR3 length equals 14 residues. Germline V lookup: CDR1 LNHDA, CDR2 SQIVND (reference sequence). For the CDR3, the DNA is TGTGCCAGTAACAGGGGGAGCCTACAAGAGACCCAGTACTTC. Its protein product is CASNRGSLQETQYF.

This clone has more than one count but fewer than ten. The chain recombines TRBV7-2 with TRBJ2-7; D is ambiguous. Per germline, CDR1 SGHTA and CDR2 FQGNSA. The CDR3 is 11 residues long. Trimming removed 4 bases from V and 7 bases from J, with 8 bases in between. The CDR3 reads CASSSSGEQYF. CDR3 sequence (DNA): TGTGCCAGCAGCTCTAGTGGGGAGCAGTACTTC.

This clone turned up a few times. V usage is TRBV4-1 and J usage is TRBJ2-7; tentative D call: TRBD1 (6 bases). CDR1 MGHRA and CDR2 YSYEKL come from the germline V gene. V gave up 1 base and J gave up 3 bases, with 10 bases separating them. The length of the CDR3 is 14 residues. DNA for the CDR3: TGCGCCAGCAGCCAAGGGTTACAGGGCTACGAGCAGTACTTC. It codes for CASSQGLQGYEQYF.

The CDR3 nucleotides are TGTGCCAGCAGTTACTCACAGACAGGGAAAGAGACCCAGTACTTC. This gives the protein CASSYSQTGKETQYF. The genes are TRBV6-5 and TRBJ2-5, with 7 bases lining up with TRBD1. Trimming removed 0 bases from V and 3 bases from J; junction bases left unmatched: 4. Germline V gene sequence: CDR1 MNHEY, CDR2 SVGAGI. This CDR3 has 15 amino acids.

J is TRBJ1-1 and V is TRBV19; 9 bases are shared with TRBD1. V was pared by 7 bases and J by 4 bases, with 13 bases of the junction left unmatched. CDR1 is LNHDA, CDR2 SQIVND, per germline (reference sequence). This CDR3 contains 16 residues. CDR3 sequence reads: CASIRRDRDGLTEAFF. The CDR3, as DNA: TGTGCCAGTATCCGGAGGGACAGGGATGGTCTCACTGAAGCTTTCTTT.

Note on this clone: Within the sample, other DNA sequences also encode this same CDR3. The V call is TRBV7-2, the J call TRBJ1-1; D gene unclear. The CDR3 covers 12 residues. The V end lost 6 bases, the J end lost 5 bases, and 10 bases lay between the germline ends. Germline values: CDR1 SGHTA, CDR2 FQGNSA. The CDR3 loop is CASSLAGTEAFF. DNA for the CDR3: TGTGCCAGCAGTTTGGCAGGTACTGAAGCTTTCTTT. Full variable domain (rest looked up from reference TRBV7-2 and TRBJ1-1): GAGVSQSPSNKVTEKGKDVELRCDPISGHTALYWYRQSLGQGLEFLIYFQGNSAPDKSGLPSDRFSAERTGGSVSTLTIQRTQQEDSAVYLCASSLAGTEAFFGQGTRLTVV.

This chain connects TRBV2 to TRBJ2-4, with TRBD1 matching 7 bases. Germline V gene lookup returns CDR1 SNHLY and CDR2 FYNNEI. Trimming at V came to 7 bases and at J to 0 bases, leaving 9 bases not matched to a gene. The CDR3 length is 16 residues. DNA of the CDR3: TGTGCCAGCAAACTCGGGACAGTGGTAGCCAAAAACATTCAGTACTTC. It yields the protein CASKLGTVVAKNIQYF.

This clone was detected only a few times. The chain uses TRBV19 and TRBJ2-5, with 8 bases aligning to TRBD1. CDR1 LNHDA and CDR2 SQIVND come from the germline V gene (reference sequence). There are 14 residues in the CDR3. V was clipped by 2 bases and J by 2 bases; unmatched bases: 1. The CDR3 region is CASSITGGQETQYF. In DNA, the CDR3 is TGTGCCAGTAGTATAACAGGGGGACAAGAGACCCAGTACTTC.

V usage is TRBV7-8 and J usage is TRBJ1-5; 8 bases are shared with TRBD1. The CDR3 is 19 residues long. Germline V gene sequence: CDR1 SGHVS, CDR2 FQNEAQ. V was clipped by 3 bases and J by 0 bases; unmatched bases: 13. CDR3 loop: CASSFGIGQGLNSNQPQHF. CDR3 sequence (DNA): TGTGCCAGCAGCTTCGGTATTGGACAGGGCCTTAATAGCAATCAGCCCCAGCATTTT.

The chain has TRBV6-6 and TRBJ1-5, with D perhaps matching TRBD1 (6 bases). Germline V gene data show CDR1 as MNHNY and CDR2 as SVGAGI (reference sequence). The CDR3 has 14 residues. With 2 bases removed from V and 2 bases from J, the gap between germline ends came to 7 bases. The CDR3 bases are TGTGCCAGCAGTTACGCAGGGGGCAATCAGCCCCAGCATTTT. This translates into CASSYAGGNQPQHF.